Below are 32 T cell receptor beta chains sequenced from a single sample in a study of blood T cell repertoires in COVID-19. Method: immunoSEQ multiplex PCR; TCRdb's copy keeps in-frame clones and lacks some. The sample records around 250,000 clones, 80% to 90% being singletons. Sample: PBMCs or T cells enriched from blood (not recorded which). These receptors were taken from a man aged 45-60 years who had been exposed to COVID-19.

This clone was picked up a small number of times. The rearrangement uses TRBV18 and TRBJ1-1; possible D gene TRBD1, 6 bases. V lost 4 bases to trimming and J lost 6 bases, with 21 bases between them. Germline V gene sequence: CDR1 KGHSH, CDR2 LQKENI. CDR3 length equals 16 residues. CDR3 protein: CASSRTTGPELAEAFF. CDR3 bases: TGTGCCAGCTCACGAACGACAGGACCGGAATTGGCTGAAGCTTTCTTT. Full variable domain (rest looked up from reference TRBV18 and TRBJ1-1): NAGVMQNPRHLVRRRGQEARLRCSPMKGHSHVYWYRQLPEEGLKFMVYLQKENIIDESGMPKERFSAEFPKEGPSILRIQQVVRGDSAAYFCASSRTTGPELAEAFFGQGTRLTVV.

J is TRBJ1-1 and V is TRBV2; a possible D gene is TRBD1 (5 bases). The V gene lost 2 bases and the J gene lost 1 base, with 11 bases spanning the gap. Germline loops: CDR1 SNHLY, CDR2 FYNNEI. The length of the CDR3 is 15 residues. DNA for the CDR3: TGTGCCAGCAGTGAAAGGGGCGTTGGGAACACTGAAGCTTTCTTT. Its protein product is CASSERGVGNTEAFF.

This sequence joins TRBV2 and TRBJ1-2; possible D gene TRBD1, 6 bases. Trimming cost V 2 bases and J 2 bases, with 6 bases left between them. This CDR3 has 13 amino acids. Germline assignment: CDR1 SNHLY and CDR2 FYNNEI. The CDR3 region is CASSERGNYGYTF. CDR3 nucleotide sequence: TGTGCCAGCAGTGAAAGGGGGAACTATGGCTACACCTTC.

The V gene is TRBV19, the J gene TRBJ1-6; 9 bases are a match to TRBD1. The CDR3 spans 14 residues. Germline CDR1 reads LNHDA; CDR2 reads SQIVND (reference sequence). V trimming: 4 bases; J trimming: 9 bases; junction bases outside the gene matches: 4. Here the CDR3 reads CASSRRQGGSPLHF. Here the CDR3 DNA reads TGTGCCAGTAGTAGGCGACAGGGGGGTTCACCCCTCCACTTT.

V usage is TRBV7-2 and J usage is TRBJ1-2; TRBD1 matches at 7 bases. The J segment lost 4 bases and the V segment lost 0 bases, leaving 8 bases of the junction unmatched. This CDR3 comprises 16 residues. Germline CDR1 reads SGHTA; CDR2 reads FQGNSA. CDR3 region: CASSLAGGADIYGYTF. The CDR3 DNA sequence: TGTGCCAGCAGCTTAGCAGGGGGCGCGGATATCTATGGCTACACCTTC.

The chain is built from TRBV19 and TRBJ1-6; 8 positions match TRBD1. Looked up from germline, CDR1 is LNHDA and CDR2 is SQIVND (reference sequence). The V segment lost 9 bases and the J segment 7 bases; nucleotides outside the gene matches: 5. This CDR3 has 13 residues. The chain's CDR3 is CASMDRANSPLHF. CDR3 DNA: TGTGCCAGCATGGACAGGGCGAATTCACCCCTCCACTTT.

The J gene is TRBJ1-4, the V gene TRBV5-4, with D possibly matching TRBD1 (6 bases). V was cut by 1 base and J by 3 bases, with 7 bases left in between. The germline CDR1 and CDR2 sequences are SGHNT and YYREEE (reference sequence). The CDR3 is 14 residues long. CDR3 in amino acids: CASSLRGSNEKLFF. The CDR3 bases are TGTGCCAGCAGCTTGAGGGGGTCTAATGAAAAACTGTTTTTT.

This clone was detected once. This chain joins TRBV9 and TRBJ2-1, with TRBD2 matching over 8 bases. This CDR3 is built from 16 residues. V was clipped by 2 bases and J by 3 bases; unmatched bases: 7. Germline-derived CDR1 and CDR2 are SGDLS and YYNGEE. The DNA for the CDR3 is TGTGCCAGCAGCGTCCAATCGGGAGGGGGCTACAATGAGCAGTTCTTC. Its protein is CASSVQSGGGYNEQFF.

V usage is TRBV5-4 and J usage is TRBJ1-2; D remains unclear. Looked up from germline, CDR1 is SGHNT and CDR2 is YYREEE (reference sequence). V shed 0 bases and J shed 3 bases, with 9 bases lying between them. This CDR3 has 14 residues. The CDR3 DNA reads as TGTGCCAGCAGCTTGGACGGAGTAGACTATGGCTACACCTTC. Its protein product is CASSLDGVDYGYTF.

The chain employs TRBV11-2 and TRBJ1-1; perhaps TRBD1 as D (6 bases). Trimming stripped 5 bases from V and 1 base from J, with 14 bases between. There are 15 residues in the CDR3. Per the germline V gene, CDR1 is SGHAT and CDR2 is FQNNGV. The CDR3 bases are TGTGCCAGCAGCCCACGTGGCAGGGGGAACACTGAAGCTTTCTTT. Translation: CASSPRGRGNTEAFF.

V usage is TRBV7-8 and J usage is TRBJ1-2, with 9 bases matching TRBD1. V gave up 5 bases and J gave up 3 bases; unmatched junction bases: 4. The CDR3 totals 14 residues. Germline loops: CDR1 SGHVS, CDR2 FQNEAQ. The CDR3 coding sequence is TGTGCCAGCAGCCCCCGGACAGGGGACTATGGCTACACCTTC. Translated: CASSPRTGDYGYTF.

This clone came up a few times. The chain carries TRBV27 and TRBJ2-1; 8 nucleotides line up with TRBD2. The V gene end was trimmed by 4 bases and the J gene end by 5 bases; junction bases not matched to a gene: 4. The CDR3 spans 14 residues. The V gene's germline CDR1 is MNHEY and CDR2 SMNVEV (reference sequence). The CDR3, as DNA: TGTGCCAGCAGTTCAAATAGCGGGAACAATGAGCAGTTCTTC. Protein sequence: CASSSNSGNNEQFF.

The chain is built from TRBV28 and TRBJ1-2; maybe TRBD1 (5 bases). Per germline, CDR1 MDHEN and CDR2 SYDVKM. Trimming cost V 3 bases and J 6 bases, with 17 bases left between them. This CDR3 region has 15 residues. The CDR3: CASSFTLWVRDGYTF. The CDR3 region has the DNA TGTGCCAGCAGTTTCACCCTGTGGGTCAGGGATGGCTACACCTTC.

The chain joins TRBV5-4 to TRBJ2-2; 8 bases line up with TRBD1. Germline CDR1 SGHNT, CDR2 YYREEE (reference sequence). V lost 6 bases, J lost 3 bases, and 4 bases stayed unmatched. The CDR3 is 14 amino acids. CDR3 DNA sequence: TGTGCCAGCATCCAACAGGGGGACACCGGGGAGCTGTTTTTT. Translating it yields CASIQQGDTGELFF.

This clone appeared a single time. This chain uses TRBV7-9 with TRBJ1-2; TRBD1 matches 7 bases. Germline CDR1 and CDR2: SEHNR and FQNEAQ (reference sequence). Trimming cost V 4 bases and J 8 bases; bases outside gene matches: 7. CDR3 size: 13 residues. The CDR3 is CASSSQGNYGYTF. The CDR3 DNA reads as TGTGCCAGCAGCTCACAGGGGAATTACGGCTACACCTTC. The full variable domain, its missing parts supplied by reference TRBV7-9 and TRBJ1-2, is DTGVSQNPRHKITKRGQNVTFRCDPISEHNRLYWYRQTLGQGPEFLTYFQNEAQLEKSRLLSDRFSAERPKGSFSTLEIQRTEQGDSAMYLCASSSQGNYGYTFGSGTRLTVV.

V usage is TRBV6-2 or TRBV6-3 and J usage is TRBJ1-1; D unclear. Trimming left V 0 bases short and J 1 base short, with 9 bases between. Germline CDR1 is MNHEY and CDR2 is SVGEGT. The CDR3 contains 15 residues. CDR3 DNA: TGTGCCAGCAGTTACTCGGAGCCTCGGAACACTGAAGCTTTCTTT. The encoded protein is CASSYSEPRNTEAFF.

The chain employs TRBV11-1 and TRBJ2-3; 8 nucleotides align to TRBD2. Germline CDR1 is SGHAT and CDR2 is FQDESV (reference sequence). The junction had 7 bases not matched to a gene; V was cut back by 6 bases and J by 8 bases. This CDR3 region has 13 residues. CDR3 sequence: CASSLQRESTQYF. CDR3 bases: TGTGCCAGCAGTCTCCAGCGGGAGAGTACGCAGTATTTT.

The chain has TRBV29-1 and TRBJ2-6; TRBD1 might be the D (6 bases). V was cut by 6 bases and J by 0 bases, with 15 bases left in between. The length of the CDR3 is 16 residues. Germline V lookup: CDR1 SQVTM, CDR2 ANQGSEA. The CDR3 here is CSVQRDILSGANVLTF. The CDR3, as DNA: TGCAGCGTCCAAAGGGACATTCTCTCTGGGGCCAACGTCCTGACTTTC.

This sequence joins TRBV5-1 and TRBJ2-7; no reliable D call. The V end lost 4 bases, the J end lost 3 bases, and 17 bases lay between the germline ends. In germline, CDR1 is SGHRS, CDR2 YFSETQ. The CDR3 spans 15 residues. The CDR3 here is CASSTTTQRFYEQYF. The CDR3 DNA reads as TGCGCCAGCAGCACAACCACACAGAGATTCTACGAGCAGTACTTC.

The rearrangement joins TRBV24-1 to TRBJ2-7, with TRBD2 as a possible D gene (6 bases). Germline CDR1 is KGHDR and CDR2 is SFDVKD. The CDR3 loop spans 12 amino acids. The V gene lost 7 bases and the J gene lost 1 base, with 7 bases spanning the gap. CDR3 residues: CATSGGSYEQYF. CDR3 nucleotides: TGTGCCACCAGCGGGGGTTCCTACGAGCAGTACTTC.

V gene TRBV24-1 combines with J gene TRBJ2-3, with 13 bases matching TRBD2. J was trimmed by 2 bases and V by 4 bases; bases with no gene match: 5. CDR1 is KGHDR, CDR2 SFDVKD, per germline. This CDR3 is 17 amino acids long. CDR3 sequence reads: CATSETSGRSSTDTQYF. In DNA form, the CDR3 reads TGTGCCACCAGTGAGACTAGCGGGAGGTCCTCCACAGATACGCAGTATTTT.

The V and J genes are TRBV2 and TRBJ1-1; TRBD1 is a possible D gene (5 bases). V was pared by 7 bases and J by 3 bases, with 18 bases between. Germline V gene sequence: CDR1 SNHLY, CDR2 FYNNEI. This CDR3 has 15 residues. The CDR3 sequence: CASIHNPGDYTEAFF. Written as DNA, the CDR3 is TGTGCCAGCATCCACAACCCGGGGGATTACACTGAAGCTTTCTTT.

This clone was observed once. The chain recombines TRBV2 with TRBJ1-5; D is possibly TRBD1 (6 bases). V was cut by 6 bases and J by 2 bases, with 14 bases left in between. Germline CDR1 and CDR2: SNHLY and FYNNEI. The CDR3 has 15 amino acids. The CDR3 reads CASSSRGGGNQPQHF. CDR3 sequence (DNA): TGTGCCAGCAGCAGCAGGGGAGGGGGCAATCAGCCCCAGCATTTT.

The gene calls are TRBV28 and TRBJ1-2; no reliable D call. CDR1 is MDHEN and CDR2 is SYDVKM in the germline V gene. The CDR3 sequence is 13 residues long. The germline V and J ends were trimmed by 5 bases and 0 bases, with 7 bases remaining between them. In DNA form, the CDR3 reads TGTGCCAGCAGTATTACAACTAACTATGGCTACACCTTC. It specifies CASSITTNYGYTF.

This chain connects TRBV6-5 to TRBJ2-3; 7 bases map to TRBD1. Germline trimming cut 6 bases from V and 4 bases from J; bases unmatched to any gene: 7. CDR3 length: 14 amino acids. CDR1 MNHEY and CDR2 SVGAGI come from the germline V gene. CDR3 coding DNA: TGTGCCAGCAGATTGACAGGGTACGCAGATACGCAGTATTTT. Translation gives CASRLTGYADTQYF.

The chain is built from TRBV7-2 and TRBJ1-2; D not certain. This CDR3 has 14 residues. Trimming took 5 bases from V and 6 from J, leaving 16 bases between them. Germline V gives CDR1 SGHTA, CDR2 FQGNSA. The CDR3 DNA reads TGTGCCAGCAGCAAACTCACTATAATGCATGGCTACACCTTC. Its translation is CASSKLTIMHGYTF.

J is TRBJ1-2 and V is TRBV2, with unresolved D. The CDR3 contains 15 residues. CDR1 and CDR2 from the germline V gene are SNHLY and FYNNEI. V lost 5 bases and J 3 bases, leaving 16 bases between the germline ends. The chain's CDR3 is CASSIPRPGYYGYTF. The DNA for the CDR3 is TGTGCCAGCAGTATCCCCCGTCCGGGATACTATGGCTACACCTTC. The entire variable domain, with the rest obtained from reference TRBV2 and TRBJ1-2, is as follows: EPEVTQTPSHQVTQMGQEVILRCVPISNHLYFYWYRQILGQKVEFLVSFYNNEISEKSEIFDDQFSVERPDGSNFTLKIRSTKLEDSAMYFCASSIPRPGYYGYTFGSGTRLTVV.

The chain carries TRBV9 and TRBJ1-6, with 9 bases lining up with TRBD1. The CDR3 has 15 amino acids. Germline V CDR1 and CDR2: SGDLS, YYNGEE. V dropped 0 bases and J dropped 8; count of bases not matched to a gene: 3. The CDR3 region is CASSVDGDRDSPLHF. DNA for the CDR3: TGTGCCAGCAGCGTAGATGGGGACAGGGATTCACCCCTCCACTTT.

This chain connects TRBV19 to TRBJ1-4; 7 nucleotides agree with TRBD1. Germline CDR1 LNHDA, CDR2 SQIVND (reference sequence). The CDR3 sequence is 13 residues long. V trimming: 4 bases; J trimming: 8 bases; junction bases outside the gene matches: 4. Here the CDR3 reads CASSTTGDEKLFF. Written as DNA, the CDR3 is TGTGCCAGTAGTACTACAGGGGACGAAAAACTGTTTTTT.

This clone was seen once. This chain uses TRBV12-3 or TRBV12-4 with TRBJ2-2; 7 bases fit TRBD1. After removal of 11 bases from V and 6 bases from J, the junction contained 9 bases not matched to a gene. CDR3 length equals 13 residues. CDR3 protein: CAVLRGRAGELFF. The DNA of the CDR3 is TGTGCCGTCCTAAGGGGGCGGGCCGGGGAGCTGTTTTTT.

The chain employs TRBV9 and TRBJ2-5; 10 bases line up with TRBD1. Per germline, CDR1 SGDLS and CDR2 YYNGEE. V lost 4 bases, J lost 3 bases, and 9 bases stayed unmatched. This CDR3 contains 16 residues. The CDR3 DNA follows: TGTGCCAGCAGCATCTTCGGACAGGGGGTAAAAGAGACCCAGTACTTC. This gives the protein CASSIFGQGVKETQYF.

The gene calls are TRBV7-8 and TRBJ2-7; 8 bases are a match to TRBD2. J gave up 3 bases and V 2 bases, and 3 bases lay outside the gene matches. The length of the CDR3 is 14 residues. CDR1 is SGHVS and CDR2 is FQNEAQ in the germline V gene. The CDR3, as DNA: TGTGCCAGCAGCTTAATCCTAGCGGGCTACGAGCAGTACTTC. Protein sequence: CASSLILAGYEQYF.